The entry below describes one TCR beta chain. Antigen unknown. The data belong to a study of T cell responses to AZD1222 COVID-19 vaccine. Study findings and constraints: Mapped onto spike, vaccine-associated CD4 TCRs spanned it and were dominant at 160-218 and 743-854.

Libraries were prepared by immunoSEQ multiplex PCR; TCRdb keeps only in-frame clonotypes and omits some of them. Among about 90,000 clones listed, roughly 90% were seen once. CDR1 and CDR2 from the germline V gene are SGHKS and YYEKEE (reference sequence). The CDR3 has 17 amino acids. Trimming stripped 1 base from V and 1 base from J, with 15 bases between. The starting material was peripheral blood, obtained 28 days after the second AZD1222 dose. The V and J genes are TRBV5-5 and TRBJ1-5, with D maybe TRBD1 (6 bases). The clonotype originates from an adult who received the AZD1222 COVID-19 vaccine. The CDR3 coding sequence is TGTGCCAGCAGCTTGACGGACAGTAGTAAAAGCAATCAGCCCCAGCATTTT. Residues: CASSLTDSSKSNQPQHF.